One sample yielded the 9 T cell receptor beta chains listed below, sequenced in a study of neurological immune-mediated disorders. TCRdb re-derived calls from the 5' RACE reads in MiXCR, one entry per CDR3 protein. The table lists roughly 36,000 distinct CDR3 sequences, approximately 7.2% of them singletons, with roughly 6% in the top ten. The sample consisted of CD4+ T cells from blood. Receptors originate from a man in his forties or fifties in good health.

This clonotype was seen many times. The chain has TRBV20-1 and TRBJ2-3; 9 bases map to TRBD1. Germline V CDR1 and CDR2: DFQATT, SNEGSKA (reference sequence). Trimming cost V 5 bases and J 2 bases; bases outside gene matches: 8. This CDR3 is built from 15 residues. This CDR3 is CSAAATGGLTDTQYF. The CDR3, as DNA: TGCAGTGCTGCTGCGACAGGGGGACTCACAGATACGCAGTATTTT.

Many counts were recorded for this clonotype. The V gene is TRBV5-4, the J gene TRBJ2-3; 8 bases match TRBD2. V shed 2 bases and J 4 bases; nucleotides not matched to a gene: 3. CDR1 is SGHNT and CDR2 is YYREEE in the germline V gene (reference sequence). CDR3 length: 14 residues. The DNA for the CDR3 is TGTGCCAGCAGCTTAGCGGGAGCCCCAGATACGCAGTATTTT. Encoded protein: CASSLAGAPDTQYF.

CDR3 sequence reads: CSVESALLTGELFF. The DNA of the CDR3 is TGCAGCGTTGAAAGTGCCCTGTTGACCGGGGAGCTGTTTTTT. This rearrangement joins TRBV29-1 to TRBJ2-2, with unresolved D. Germline CDR1 is SQVTM and CDR2 is ANQGSEA. The CDR3 is 14 residues long. The V end was cut by 2 bases, the J end by 5 bases, with 12 bases between.

The sample holds many counts of this clonotype. The CDR3 DNA follows: TGCAGTGCTAGAGACCGGGACAGGGAGATTTCACCCCTCCACTTT. Protein: CSARDRDREISPLHF. The chain couples TRBV20-1 to TRBJ1-6; 9 nucleotides align to TRBD1. J lost 9 bases, V lost 0 bases, and 6 bases had no gene match. From germline, CDR1 is DFQATT and CDR2 SNEGSKA (reference sequence). This CDR3 is built from 15 residues.

In its sample, this clonotype was seen many times. The rearrangement uses TRBV5-1 and TRBJ2-3; 9 bases agree with TRBD1. CDR1 is SGHRS, CDR2 YFSETQ, per germline. The CDR3 is made up of 16 amino acids. Trimming at V came to 4 bases and at J to 4 bases, leaving 10 bases not matched to a gene. The CDR3 sequence: CASSPGTGTVADTQYF. Written as DNA, the CDR3 is TGCGCCAGCAGCCCCGGGACAGGGACCGTGGCAGATACGCAGTATTTT. Full variable domain (missing parts from reference TRBV5-1 and TRBJ2-3): KAGVTQTPRYLIKTRGQQVTLSCSPISGHRSVSWYQQTPGQGLQFLFEYFSETQRNKGNFPGRFSGRQFSNSRSEMNVSTLELGDSALYLCASSPGTGTVADTQYFGPGTRLTVL.

This clonotype came up many times. The chain employs TRBV28 and TRBJ2-7, with TRBD2 matching over 13 bases. This CDR3 comprises 16 residues. Germline loops: CDR1 MDHEN, CDR2 SYDVKM. After removal of 7 bases from V and 7 bases from J, the junction contained 13 bases not matched to a gene. The CDR3 DNA reads TGTGCCAGCACTCCACCGACTAGCGGGAGGTCTGGGGAGCAGTACTTC. This codes for CASTPPTSGRSGEQYF.

In this sample, this clonotype turned up many times. The CDR3 region has the DNA TGTGCCACCAGCAGAGACGGTGAACCGAGGGGCAATCAGCCCCAGCATTTT. This translates into CATSRDGEPRGNQPQHF. The chain carries TRBV15 and TRBJ1-5, with D uncertain. V lost 0 bases and J lost 2, with 14 bases in between. The V gene's germline CDR1 is LNHNV and CDR2 YYDKDF (reference sequence). The CDR3 covers 17 residues.

This clonotype was seen ten or more times. V is TRBV4-2 and J is TRBJ2-1, with 10 bases aligning to TRBD2. Germline CDR1 and CDR2: LGHNA and YNFKEQ. The CDR3 sequence is 17 residues long. The J segment lost 9 bases and the V segment lost 0 bases, leaving 11 bases of the junction unmatched. This CDR3 is CASSQDLVLAGEGEQFF. CDR3 sequence (DNA): TGTGCCAGCAGCCAAGATTTAGTTCTAGCGGGAGAGGGTGAGCAGTTCTTC.

The chain joins TRBV7-7 to TRBJ1-4; D uncertain. Germline assignment: CDR1 SSHAT and CDR2 FNYEAQ (reference sequence). Deletions cut 5 bases from V and 1 base from J, with 14 bases between. The CDR3 loop spans 16 amino acids. CDR3 sequence: CASSAQVSGTNEKLFF. The CDR3 bases are TGTGCCAGCAGCGCCCAGGTTTCAGGAACTAATGAAAAACTGTTTTTT.